The sequence of this T cell receptor (beta chain) was determined in a study of CD8 T cells in Susac syndrome. High-throughput TCR beta sequencing covered peripheral CD8+ and CD4+ T cells. Germline V gene data show CDR1 as SGDLS and CDR2 as YYNGEE. The CDR3 runs 14 residues. The V gene lost 3 bases and the J gene lost 6 bases, with 13 bases spanning the gap. Study-level findings and limits: The authors acknowledged that their TCR sequencing and HLA analysis involved a relatively small number of individuals.

A word on this clonotype: Its antigen remains unknown.

With random hexamers, reverse transcription was performed on about 0.45 to 1 ug of RNA. TCRdb re-called the immunoSEQ multiplex PCR reads with MiXCR, one entry per CDR3 protein. The table records roughly 60,000 distinct CDR3 sequences, over 85% of them present only once. V and J are TRBV9 and TRBJ2-1, with D possibly matching TRBD1 (6 bases). Sequencing was carried out using CD8+ T cells from PBMCs. This sequence was found in a human donor in good health. For the CDR3, the DNA is TGTGCCAGCAGCGGGGGGCTGAGGGGCAATGAGCAGTTCTTC. Residues: CASSGGLRGNEQFF.